The T cell receptor (beta chain) described here comes from a study of blood T cell repertoires in COVID-19. Measured with immunoSEQ multiplex PCR; TCRdb has only the in-frame clones, and not every one. This sample yields approximately 64,000 clones, of which approximately 90% are seen a single time; 9.5% to 13% belongs to the top ten. The CDR3 runs 12 residues. Germline CDR1 SEHNR, CDR2 FQNEAQ (reference sequence). Trimming took off 4 bases at V and 6 bases at J, with 10 bases between the two ends. Sequencing was carried out using PBMCs or T cells enriched from blood (not recorded which). This sequence was found in a woman in her forties who had recovered from COVID-19. This chain uses TRBV7-9 with TRBJ2-7; D perhaps matches TRBD1 (6 bases). In DNA, the CDR3 is TGTGCCAGCAGCTCTACAGGGATCGAGCAGTACTTC. As protein: CASSSTGIEQYF. Full variable domain (rest looked up from reference TRBV7-9 and TRBJ2-7): DTGVSQNPRHKITKRGQNVTFRCDPISEHNRLYWYRQTLGQGPEFLTYFQNEAQLEKSRLLSDRFSAERPKGSFSTLEIQRTEQGDSAMYLCASSSTGIEQYFGPGTRLTVT.